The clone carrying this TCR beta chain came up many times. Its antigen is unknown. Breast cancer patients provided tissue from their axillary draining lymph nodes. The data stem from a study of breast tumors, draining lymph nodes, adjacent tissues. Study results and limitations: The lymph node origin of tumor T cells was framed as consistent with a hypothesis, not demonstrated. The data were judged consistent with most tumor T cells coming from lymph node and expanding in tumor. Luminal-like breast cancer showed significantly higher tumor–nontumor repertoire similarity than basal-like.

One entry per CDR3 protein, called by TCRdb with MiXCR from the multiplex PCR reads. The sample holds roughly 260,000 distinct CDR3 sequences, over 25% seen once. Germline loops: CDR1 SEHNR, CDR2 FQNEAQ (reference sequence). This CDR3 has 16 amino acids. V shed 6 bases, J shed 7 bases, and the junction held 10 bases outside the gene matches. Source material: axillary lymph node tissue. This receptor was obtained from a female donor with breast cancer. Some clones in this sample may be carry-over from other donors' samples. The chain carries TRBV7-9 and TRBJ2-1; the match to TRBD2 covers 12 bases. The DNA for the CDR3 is TGTGCCAGCAGTTACTCGACTAGCGGGAGCAGGAATGAGCAGTTCTTC. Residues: CASSYSTSGSRNEQFF.